This T cell receptor beta chain appears in the sequencing data of a study of blood T cells in healthy people across ages. Whole-study findings and limits: Strongly correlated with naive T cell percentage was TCR beta diversity.

Worth noting for this clonotype: Its antigen remains unknown.

V gave up 3 bases and J gave up 4 bases, with 8 bases separating them. Germline V CDR1 and CDR2: SGHKS, YYEKEE (reference sequence). The CDR3 is 12 residues long. Together with a sample-barcoded 5' primer, a J-beta primer mix was included in a second PCR lasting 7 to 11 cycles. TCRdb reanalysed the 5' RACE reads using MiXCR and keeps one entry per CDR3 protein. Of approximately 2,000,000 distinct CDR3 sequences in the sample, about two fifths were seen once. PBMCs were isolated at a quantity of at least 7 million per sample. V usage is TRBV5-5 and J usage is TRBJ2-7, with D maybe TRBD2 (6 bases). The clonotype was recovered from a human donor in good health. The sample consisted of blood. The CDR3 DNA reads as TGTGCCAGCAGCTGGGGGAGGTACGAGCAGTACTTC. Translated, it gives CASSWGRYEQYF.